The 24 T cell receptor beta chains given below trace back to one sample, sequenced in a study of T cell repertoires in cytomegalovirus infection. TCRdb recomputed calls from the reads with MiXCR, one row per CDR3 protein. Of fewer than 250,000 distinct CDR3 sequences in the sample, more than 9% were seen once. The specimen was PBMCs. The receptor set was obtained from a human donor in good health (CMV status not recorded). Some clones in this sample may be carry-over from other donors' samples.

V usage is TRBV29-1 and J usage is TRBJ1-2; no firm D call. V was cut by 1 base and J by 8 bases, with 14 bases left in between. The germline gives CDR1 SQVTM, CDR2 ANQGSEA. The CDR3 consists of 13 residues. Here the CDR3 reads CSVEGWASEGYTF. The CDR3 DNA follows: TGCAGCGTTGAAGGTTGGGCCAGCGAAGGCTACACCTTC.

This clonotype showed up just once. J is TRBJ1-5 and V is TRBV30; D is ambiguous. Germline V lookup: CDR1 GTSNPN, CDR2 SVGIG (reference sequence). The CDR3 consists of 15 residues. V was pared by 4 bases and J by 5 bases, with 18 bases between. CDR3 nucleotide sequence: TGTGCCTGGAACCAAGGGCAAGTGGGCGATCAGCCCCAGCATTTT. Translation: CAWNQGQVGDQPQHF.

This clonotype was recorded many times. J is TRBJ2-6 and V is TRBV7-2, with unresolved D. Trimming removed 1 base from V and 4 bases from J, with 11 bases in between. Germline V gene lookup returns CDR1 SGHTA and CDR2 FQGNSA. CDR3 length equals 16 residues. The chain's CDR3 is CASSLVPGSGANVLTF. The CDR3 DNA is TGTGCCAGCAGCTTAGTTCCGGGCTCCGGGGCCAACGTCCTGACTTTC. Full variable domain (missing parts from reference TRBV7-2 and TRBJ2-6): GAGVSQSPSNKVTEKGKDVELRCDPISGHTALYWYRQSLGQGLEFLIYFQGNSAPDKSGLPSDRFSAERTGGSVSTLTIQRTQQEDSAVYLCASSLVPGSGANVLTFGAGSRLTVL.

This clonotype appeared a few times. The chain carries TRBV5-1 and TRBJ2-7, with a tentative D call TRBD1 (6 bases). CDR3 size: 15 residues. V was clipped by 4 bases and J by 0 bases, with 14 bases between them. Germline V lookup: CDR1 SGHRS, CDR2 YFSETQ. CDR3 sequence reads: CASSLGTQSSYEQYF. The CDR3 DNA follows: TGCGCCAGCAGCCTCGGGACACAATCCTCCTACGAGCAGTACTTC.

At least ten counts were recorded for this clonotype. The chain links TRBV7-2 to TRBJ1-2; D call uncertain. The CDR3 contains 13 residues. Deletions cut 1 base from V and 7 bases from J, with 10 bases between. Germline V CDR1 and CDR2: SGHTA, FQGNSA. The CDR3 region is CASSLEPPGGYTF. As DNA, the CDR3 is TGTGCCAGCAGCTTAGAACCTCCTGGTGGCTACACCTTC. Combining the CDR3 with reference TRBV7-2 and TRBJ1-2 gives the whole variable domain GAGVSQSPSNKVTEKGKDVELRCDPISGHTALYWYRQSLGQGLEFLIYFQGNSAPDKSGLPSDRFSAERTGGSVSTLTIQRTQQEDSAVYLCASSLEPPGGYTFGSGTRLTVV.

This chain joins TRBV19 and TRBJ1-5, with D possibly TRBD1 on 5 matching bases. Germline loops: CDR1 LNHDA, CDR2 SQIVND (reference sequence). The CDR3 runs 16 residues. The V end lost 7 bases, the J end lost 0 bases, and 16 bases lay between the germline ends. Here the CDR3 reads CASTSRRGLSNQPQHF. The CDR3 coding sequence is TGTGCCAGTACCTCCCGAAGGGGTCTTAGCAATCAGCCCCAGCATTTT.

The chain couples TRBV7-4 to TRBJ2-2, with no clear D. The CDR3 covers 14 residues. Germline CDR1 is SGHVT and CDR2 is SQSDAQ. V lost 0 bases, J lost 4 bases, and 6 bases lay in between. CDR3 protein: CASSLASTTGELFF. CDR3 in DNA: TGTGCCAGCAGCTTAGCCAGTACCACCGGGGAGCTGTTTTTT.

The sample holds many counts of this clonotype. The chain carries TRBV7-9 and TRBJ2-1; 8 positions agree with TRBD1. Trimming removed 2 bases from V and 5 bases from J; junction bases left unmatched: 5. The CDR3 runs 15 residues. Germline V gene sequence: CDR1 SEHNR, CDR2 FQNEAQ (reference sequence). The CDR3 nucleotides are TGTGCCAGCAGCTTAATTAGGACAGGGAACAATGAGCAGTTCTTC. Translating gives CASSLIRTGNNEQFF.

This clonotype was observed at least ten times. V usage is TRBV7-2 and J usage is TRBJ2-7; unclear D gene. V was shortened by 4 bases and J by 2 bases, with 15 bases between the two germline ends. The germline V gene encodes CDR1 SGHTA and CDR2 FQGNSA. The CDR3 totals 15 residues. CDR3 amino acids: CASSSPTINPYEQYF. For the CDR3, the DNA is TGTGCCAGCAGCTCACCGACCATTAACCCCTACGAGCAGTACTTC.

At least ten counts were recorded for this clonotype. The chain is built from TRBV6-1 and TRBJ2-5; D tentatively reads TRBD1 or TRBD2 (5 bases each). CDR3 length: 14 residues. The V gene lost 2 bases and the J gene lost 5 bases, with 12 bases spanning the gap. Per the germline V gene, CDR1 is MNHNS and CDR2 is SASEGT. Here the CDR3 reads CASSEIGTPETQYF. CDR3 nucleotides: TGTGCCAGCAGTGAAATAGGGACCCCCGAGACCCAGTACTTC.

This clonotype has ten or more counts. The chain is built from TRBV6-2 or TRBV6-3 and TRBJ2-2; D unresolved. Per the germline V gene, CDR1 is MNHEY and CDR2 is SVGEGT. V shed 2 bases and J shed 5 bases, with 9 bases lying between them. This CDR3 is 14 amino acids long. The CDR3, as DNA: TGTGCCAGCAGTTACCACAGCCAGACCGGGGAGCTGTTTTTT. Translated, it gives CASSYHSQTGELFF.

This clonotype has only a few counts. The chain employs TRBV29-1 and TRBJ1-2; no reliable D call. V dropped 5 bases and J dropped 7 bases, with 17 bases sitting between them. The CDR3 is 13 amino acids. Per germline, CDR1 SQVTM and CDR2 ANQGSEA. The CDR3 loop reads CSVSRTGLVGYTF. The CDR3, as DNA: TGCAGCGTTTCCCGGACGGGTCTGGTTGGCTACACCTTC.

This clonotype was seen at least ten times. The CDR3 DNA follows: TGTGCCAGCAGTGGGACTAGCGGGGGTTTCAGCGTGGATGAGCAGTTCTTC. This encodes CASSGTSGGFSVDEQFF. This rearrangement joins TRBV25-1 to TRBJ2-1; 13 bases are a match to TRBD2. Germline CDR1 is MGHDK and CDR2 is SYGVNS. V lost 4 bases and J lost 8; bases outside the gene matches: 11. The CDR3 sequence is 17 residues long.

This clonotype was seen repeatedly, ten times or more. The chain carries TRBV7-2 and TRBJ2-3; TRBD2 matches 14 bases. The CDR3 extends over 18 amino acids. J lost 5 bases, V lost 3 bases, and 10 bases had no gene match. Germline loops: CDR1 SGHTA, CDR2 FQGNSA. This CDR3 is CASSFRLAGGGGGDTQYF. The CDR3 DNA reads TGTGCCAGCAGCTTCCGACTAGCGGGGGGGGGAGGGGGAGATACGCAGTATTTT.

In this sample, this clonotype turned up many times. This chain joins TRBV7-7 and TRBJ1-3, with D unclear. The CDR3 length is 14 residues. CDR1 SSHAT and CDR2 FNYEAQ come from the germline V gene (reference sequence). V lost 5 bases and J 6 bases, leaving 14 bases between the germline ends. CDR3 sequence (DNA): TGTGCCAGCAGCCCGGGAGTGCTCGCAAACACCATATATTTT. This sequence encodes CASSPGVLANTIYF. Using reference TRBV7-7 and TRBJ1-3 for the parts outside the CDR3, the full variable domain is GAGVSQSPRYKVTKRGQDVTLRCDPISSHATLYWYQQALGQGPEFLTYFNYEAQPDKSGLPSDRFSAERPEGSISTLTIQRTEQRDSAMYRCASSPGVLANTIYFGEGSWLTVV.

This clonotype occurred many times. Written as DNA, the CDR3 is TGTGCCAGCAGCCGGGGAGCTGGGGAGCTGTTTTTT. Translating it yields CASSRGAGELFF. The genes are TRBV7-6 and TRBJ2-2; perhaps TRBD2 as D (5 bases). This CDR3 contains 12 residues. CDR1 and CDR2 (germline): SGHVS, FNYEAQ. Trimming pared 5 bases from V and 8 bases from J, leaving 9 bases between. Based on the CDR3 plus reference TRBV7-6 and TRBJ2-2, the full variable domain is GAGVSQSPRYKVTKRGQDVALRCDPISGHVSLYWYRQALGQGPEFLTYFNYEAQQDKSGLPNDRFSAERPEGSISTLTIQRTEQRDSAMYRCASSRGAGELFFGEGSRLTVL.

This clonotype has at least ten counts. The rearrangement links TRBV7-3 to TRBJ2-2, with 8 bases that match TRBD2. This CDR3 contains 15 residues. The J segment lost 1 base and the V segment lost 7 bases, leaving 5 bases of the junction unmatched. Germline V gives CDR1 SGHTA, CDR2 FQGTGA. The CDR3 region is CASNTRGGNTGELFF. CDR3 coding DNA: TGTGCCAGCAATACCCGGGGGGGGAACACCGGGGAGCTGTTTTTT.

This clonotype has just a few counts. J is TRBJ2-3 and V is TRBV6-1; 9 positions match TRBD1. V lost 4 bases to trimming and J lost 5 bases; unmatched junction nucleotides: 4. The CDR3 totals 14 residues. Germline CDR1 reads MNHNS; CDR2 reads SASEGT. CDR3 protein: CASSVQGALDTQYF. In DNA form, the CDR3 reads TGTGCCAGCAGTGTACAGGGGGCCCTAGATACGCAGTATTTT.

This clonotype was seen ten or more times. The chain links TRBV7-8 to TRBJ2-3; D is unresolved. Germline CDR1 reads SGHVS; CDR2 reads FQNEAQ. The V gene lost 6 bases and the J gene lost 4 bases, with 5 bases spanning the gap. CDR3 length equals 11 residues. The DNA of the CDR3 is TGTGCCAGCAGTACAGCAGATACGCAGTATTTT. Protein product: CASSTADTQYF. Supplemented by reference TRBV7-8 and TRBJ2-3, the full variable domain reads GAGVSQSPRYKVAKRGQDVALRCDPISGHVSLFWYQQALGQGPEFLTYFQNEAQLDKSGLPSDRFFAERPEGSVSTLKIQRTQQEDSAVYLCASSTADTQYFGPGTRLTVL.

This clonotype was observed a few times. The chain carries TRBV7-6 and TRBJ1-2; D unresolved. Trimming removed 1 base from V and 8 bases from J, with 8 bases in between. Germline V gene lookup returns CDR1 SGHVS and CDR2 FNYEAQ. This CDR3 has 12 amino acids. CDR3 residues: CASSLEEGGYTF. CDR3 DNA: TGTGCCAGCAGCTTAGAAGAGGGAGGCTACACCTTC.

This clonotype was seen many times. The CDR3 spells CASSQVAGNTEAFF. The CDR3 coding sequence is TGCGCCAGCAGCCAAGTAGCAGGGAACACTGAAGCTTTCTTT. The J gene is TRBJ1-1, the V gene TRBV4-3; D gene uncertain. V was trimmed by 1 base and J by 1 base, leaving 7 bases between them. The germline V gene has CDR1 LGHNA and CDR2 YSLEER. The CDR3 consists of 14 residues.

The chain combines TRBV19 with TRBJ1-2; 8 bases fit TRBD1. There are 13 residues in the CDR3. Germline lookup yields CDR1 LNHDA and CDR2 SQIVND (reference sequence). V lost 6 bases and J lost 8; bases outside the gene matches: 8. CDR3 region: CASSPGTGGGYTF. CDR3 sequence (DNA): TGTGCCAGTAGCCCCGGGACAGGCGGCGGCTACACCTTC. Drawing the rest from reference TRBV19 and TRBJ1-2, the complete variable domain is DGGITQSPKYLFRKEGQNVTLSCEQNLNHDAMYWYRQDPGQGLRLIYYSQIVNDFQKGDIAEGYSVSREKKESFPLTVTSAQKNPTAFYLCASSPGTGGGYTFGSGTRLTVV.

This clonotype appeared many times. The gene calls are TRBV11-3 and TRBJ2-4; 7 bases are shared with TRBD1. Germline V CDR1 and CDR2: SGHNT, YENEEA. There are 18 residues in the CDR3. With V trimmed by 4 bases and J by 3 bases, 15 bases remained unmatched. This CDR3 is CASSSMDRWTPDKNIQYF. The CDR3 region has the DNA TGTGCCAGCAGCTCAATGGACAGGTGGACACCTGACAAAAACATTCAGTACTTC.

The chain uses TRBV4-3 and TRBJ1-6; D is perhaps TRBD1 (5 bases). The CDR3 runs 15 residues. V dropped 4 bases and J dropped 8 bases, with 15 bases sitting between them. CDR1 and CDR2 from the germline V gene are LGHNA and YSLEER. The CDR3 loop is CASSLRKGGDSPLHF. CDR3 in DNA: TGCGCCAGCAGCCTTAGGAAGGGAGGGGATTCACCCCTCCACTTT.